This TCR beta chain is drawn from a study of shared clonotypes between healthy human individuals. General observations from the study: Specimens sampled were limited to blood, with tissue repertoires likely differing.

Trimming removed 6 bases from V and 0 bases from J, with 12 bases in between. The CDR3 is 14 residues long. CDR1 and CDR2 (germline): MNHNY, SVGAGI (reference sequence). Comment on this clone: Its antigen remains unknown.

Sequencing was at deep level. Genomic DNA belonging to each subset was distributed in equal measure over several immunoSEQ plates. Original handling: ImmunoSEQ output held junction-only sequences without quality scores, so filtering differed. Some clones are missing from TCRdb's copy, which holds only in-frame ones; the method was immunoSEQ multiplex PCR. V, J and clone size were drawn from that table, and D and trimming were deduced from the DNA. The sample includes roughly 500,000 clones, 75% to 85% seen only once; the top ten take 13%. The sequencing input was PBMCs. The rearrangement uses TRBV6-6 and TRBJ2-7; D possibly matches TRBD1 or TRBD2 (5 bases each). This clonotype originated in a middle-aged woman in good health. Some clones in this sample may be carry-over from other donors' samples. The CDR3 DNA is TGTGCCAGCAGATCACGGGGCGGCTCCTACGAGCAGTACTTC. Its protein product is CASRSRGGSYEQYF.